This is a list of T cell receptor beta chains from one sample in a study of shared clonotypes between healthy human individuals. TCRdb's table, derived via immunoSEQ multiplex PCR, lists solely in-frame clones and lacks some. The top ten hold around 0.35% of the sample, which has some 2,500,000 clones, 80% to 95% seen once. The sample was naive CD4+ T cells from PBMCs. Every receptor here comes from a young man in good health. Some clones in this sample may be carry-over from other donors' samples. Each CDR3 is given with its conserved first and last residue. A D gene is named only where the DNA matches it firmly. Only part of the rows carry a size: once, few, many, or a class if the clone is expanded.

TRBV5-1	16	NA	TRBJ1-4	NA	TGCGCCAGCAGCTTGGCCCCGTTAGGGATTAATGAAAAACTGTTTTTT	CASSLAPLGINEKLFF
TRBV11-3	17	NA	TRBJ2-3	TRBD1	TGTGCCAGCAGCCGCGGGGACAGGGCAAGAAGCACAGATACGCAGTATTTT	CASSRGDRARSTDTQYF
TRBV30	13	NA	TRBJ1-1	NA	TGTGCCTGGAGTAAGGGGGTGAACACTGAAGCTTTCTTT	CAWSKGVNTEAFF
TRBV4-1	15	NA	TRBJ1-5	NA	TGCGCCAGCAGCCAAGCGGGATTGGAGCTTAAGCCCCAGCATTTT	CASSQAGLELKPQHF
TRBV5-4	15	NA	TRBJ1-3	NA	TGTGCCAGCAGCTCAGGACGGGACTCTGGAAACACCATATATTTT	CASSSGRDSGNTIYF
TRBV14	12	NA	TRBJ1-6	NA	TGTGCCATCCCCCGGGCTAATTCACCCCTCCACTTT	CAIPRANSPLHF
TRBV9	17	NA	TRBJ2-3	TRBD2	TGTGCCAGCAGCTCCGGAAGACTAGCGGAGGCCCGGGATACGCAGTATTTT	CASSSGRLAEARDTQYF
TRBV11-2	17	NA	TRBJ2-6	NA	TGTGCCAGCAGATCCGGCAGGTCCCGTTTAGAGGCCAACGTCCTGACTTTC	CASRSGRSRLEANVLTF
TRBV7-8	14	NA	TRBJ1-2	NA	TGTGCCAGCAGCTTAGCCGGCGGATACTATGGCTACACCTTC	CASSLAGGYYGYTF
TRBV27	14	NA	TRBJ1-2	NA	TGTGCCAGCAGCCCCCTCGGCCCAAACTATGGCTACACCTTC	CASSPLGPNYGYTF
TRBV11-3	15	NA	TRBJ2-1	TRBD2	TGTGCCAGCAGCCATGGGACTAGCGGGCAGAATGAGCAGTTCTTC	CASSHGTSGQNEQFF
TRBV7-3	15	NA	TRBJ2-7	TRBD1	TGTGCCAGCAGCTTAATCGGGACAGGGGCCTACGAGCAGTACTTC	CASSLIGTGAYEQYF
TRBV7-8	14	NA	TRBJ1-1	TRBD1	TGTGCCAGCAGCCAGAGACAGGGGGCGACTGAAGCTTTCTTT	CASSQRQGATEAFF
TRBV7-8	16	NA	TRBJ2-1	NA	TGTGCCAGCAGCTCCTACGGGGCGGTGGGGTTCAATGAGCAGTTCTTC	CASSSYGAVGFNEQFF
TRBV2	12	NA	TRBJ1-2	NA	TGTGCCAGCAGTCTCGGTCTCGATGGCTACACCTTC	CASSLGLDGYTF
TRBV28	13	NA	TRBJ2-5	NA	TGTGCCAGCAGTTTACAGTATGAAGAGACCCAGTACTTC	CASSLQYEETQYF
TRBV6-5	13	NA	TRBJ2-7	NA	TGTGCCAGCAAAGGGGGGCGGTATTTCGAGCAGTACTTC	CASKGGRYFEQYF
TRBV27	15	NA	TRBJ1-4	NA	TGTGCCAGCAGTCCCCCTGGCGCGGTTAATGAAAAACTGTTTTTT	CASSPPGAVNEKLFF
TRBV6-5	15	NA	TRBJ1-1	TRBD1	TGTGCCAGCAGTCGCCCCGGGACAGTGAACACTGAAGCTTTCTTT	CASSRPGTVNTEAFF
TRBV10-2	20	NA	TRBJ2-2	NA	TGCGCCAGCAGTGAGTATGGGGGACTGGAGAGCCCTCCGAACACCGGGGAGCTGTTTTTT	CASSEYGGLESPPNTGELFF
TRBV29-1	13	NA	TRBJ2-3	NA	TGCAGCGTTAAGGGGGGCACCCCAGATACGCAGTATTTT	CSVKGGTPDTQYF
TRBV6-6	15	NA	TRBJ2-7	TRBD2	TGTGCCAGCAGCCAACTAGCGGGAGGGAACTACGAGCAGTACTTC	CASSQLAGGNYEQYF
TRBV30	13	NA	TRBJ1-5	TRBD1	TGTGCCTGGAGCCCAAACAGGGGGCAGCCCCAGCATTTT	CAWSPNRGQPQHF
TRBV28	15	NA	TRBJ2-1	NA	TGTGCCAGCAGTTTAGGTGGGGGGCACTACAATGAGCAGTTCTTC	CASSLGGGHYNEQFF
TRBV5-1	15	once	TRBJ2-3	TRBD2	TGCGCCAGCAGCTTTGGGGTAGCGGGAGCCAATACGCAGTATTTT	CASSFGVAGANTQYF
TRBV7-3	11	NA	TRBJ2-7	NA	TGTGCCAGCAGGAGGATCTACGAGCAGTACTTC	CASRRIYEQYF
TRBV19	14	NA	TRBJ1-2	NA	TGTGCCAGTAGTTTTCTACTACAGGGCAGTGGCTACACCTTC	CASSFLLQGSGYTF
TRBV4-3	15	NA	TRBJ1-2	NA	TGCGCCAGCAGCCAACTAGGAGGAGGGACGGATGGCTACACCTTC	CASSQLGGGTDGYTF
TRBV10-3	15	once	TRBJ2-1	NA	TGTGCCATCAGGAGGGGTAGCGGTTCGGACAATGAGCAGTTCTTC	CAIRRGSGSDNEQFF
TRBV28	15	NA	TRBJ2-2	NA	TGTGCCAGCAGTAACTCGAAGCGGAACACCGGGGAGCTGTTTTTT	CASSNSKRNTGELFF
TRBV6-1	14	NA	TRBJ1-4	NA	TGTGCCAGCAGCTTACGTCGTACTAATGAAAAACTGTTTTTT	CASSLRRTNEKLFF
TRBV9	13	NA	TRBJ2-1	NA	TGTGCCAGCAGCGTAGTTGGGAACAATGAGCAGTTCTTC	CASSVVGNNEQFF
TRBV7-2	15	NA	TRBJ2-7	TRBD2	TGTGCCAGCAGCTTAGGTGGTAGCGGGAGGTACGAGCAGTACTTC	CASSLGGSGRYEQYF
TRBV5-1	13	NA	TRBJ1-1	NA	TGCGCCAGCTCTAAGGACACGAACACTGAAGCTTTCTTT	CASSKDTNTEAFF
TRBV28	12	NA	TRBJ1-1	NA	TGTGCCACCTCCTCACCAGAAACTGAAGCTTTCTTT	CATSSPETEAFF
TRBV28	14	NA	TRBJ2-3	NA	TGTGCCAGCTGGGGGCGGGAGCACACAGATACGCAGTATTTT	CASWGREHTDTQYF
TRBV29-1	14	NA	TRBJ1-2	TRBD1	TGCAGCGTCCATACGGGACAGGGCAGATATGGCTACACCTTC	CSVHTGQGRYGYTF
TRBV10-3	15	once	TRBJ2-7	NA	TGTGCCATCAGTGAGTCGGGCCCTCCGGGGCACGAGCAGTACTTC	CAISESGPPGHEQYF
TRBV5-1	13	NA	TRBJ2-5	NA	TGCGCCAGCAGTCCTACCCCGATTGAGACCCAGTACTTC	CASSPTPIETQYF
TRBV6-6	13	NA	TRBJ1-1	NA	TGTGCCAGCAGTCTACGGTTCCTCGCTGAAGCTTTCTTT	CASSLRFLAEAFF
TRBV6-5	15	NA	TRBJ2-7	NA	TGTGCCAGCACTCAACAGGGGAGAGTAGCGGGCGAGCAGTACTTC	CASTQQGRVAGEQYF
TRBV6-1	15	NA	TRBJ2-2	NA	TGTGCCAGCAGACAAATACAGGTTTACACCGGGGAGCTGTTTTTT	CASRQIQVYTGELFF
TRBV15	13	few	TRBJ1-1	NA	TGTGCCACCAGCCCCGGGACCTACACTGAAGCTTTCTTT	CATSPGTYTEAFF
TRBV6-6	13	NA	TRBJ2-3	TRBD2	TGTGCCAGCAGTTATAGGGGAGGGGATACGCAGTATTTT	CASSYRGGDTQYF
TRBV28	15	NA	TRBJ2-1	TRBD1	TGTGCCAGCAGCCGAGGGGGACAGTCCTACAATGAGCAGTTCTTC	CASSRGGQSYNEQFF
TRBV6-1	13	NA	TRBJ1-6	NA	TGTGCCAGCAGTGAGTTTCCGGCCTCACCCCTCCACTTT	CASSEFPASPLHF
TRBV19	17	NA	TRBJ2-5	NA	TGTGCCAGTAGTATAGGGGGGGGCAGACAGTTCCAAGAGACCCAGTACTTC	CASSIGGGRQFQETQYF
TRBV5-1	13	NA	TRBJ2-7	NA	TGCGCCAGCAGCCCCCAAGCCAGATACGAGCAGTACTTC	CASSPQARYEQYF
TRBV5-1	16	NA	TRBJ2-1	TRBD2	TGCGCCAGCAGCTTTCTCGTAGCGGGGGTTTACAATGAGCAGTTCTTC	CASSFLVAGVYNEQFF
TRBV19	19	NA	TRBJ1-2	TRBD1	TGTGCCAGTAGTATAGATCTATGGGTGGGACAGCGACCTAACTATGGCTACACCTTC	CASSIDLWVGQRPNYGYTF
TRBV10-3	13	NA	TRBJ2-7	NA	TGTGCCATCAGTGGGACTACGATCTACGAGCAGTACTTC	CAISGTTIYEQYF
TRBV19	16	once	TRBJ2-1	NA	TGTGCCAGTAGTATAGATCACAGGAGCTCCTACAATGAGCAGTTCTTC	CASSIDHRSSYNEQFF
TRBV5-1	14	NA	TRBJ2-6	NA	TGCGCCAGCAGGCCCGGGGCTGGGGCCAACGTCCTGACTTTC	CASRPGAGANVLTF
TRBV7-2	16	NA	TRBJ2-1	NA	TGTGCCAGCAGTACGACCGTGGCGAGCTCCTACAATGAGCAGTTCTTC	CASSTTVASSYNEQFF